The 3 T cell receptor beta chains below were found in one sample sequenced in a study of blood T cells in healthy people across ages. Primed by a sample-barcoded 5' primer and a J-beta primer mix, a second PCR proceeded for about 7 to 12 cycles. TCRdb redid the calling of the 5' RACE reads with MiXCR, one entry per CDR3 protein. Among 790,000 or so distinct CDR3 sequences, about 46% were seen once, and the ten largest hold around 18%. Material: blood. The origin of the receptors is a man aged 80 or over in good health.

This chain uses TRBV7-2 with TRBJ2-3; 11 positions agree with TRBD2. CDR1 is SGHTA, CDR2 FQGNSA, per germline. J gave up 7 bases and V 2 bases, and 14 bases lay outside the gene matches. The CDR3 is 18 residues long. As DNA, the CDR3 is TGTGCCAGCAGCTTAACATCGCAGGGGACTAGCGGTTCCAATACGCAGTATTTT. This translates into CASSLTSQGTSGSNTQYF.

This clonotype was observed a few times. The chain employs TRBV7-2 and TRBJ2-5; the D call may be TRBD1 or TRBD2 (8 bases each). The CDR3 loop spans 16 amino acids. Trimming pared 6 bases from V and 4 bases from J, leaving 21 bases between. Germline V lookup: CDR1 SGHTA, CDR2 FQGNSA. CDR3 DNA sequence: TGTGCCAGCAGTCCACAGGGGGGGCTAGCGGGAGAGACCCAGTACTTC. As protein: CASSPQGGLAGETQYF. Variable domain in full (rest from reference TRBV7-2 and TRBJ2-5): GAGVSQSPSNKVTEKGKDVELRCDPISGHTALYWYRQSLGQGLEFLIYFQGNSAPDKSGLPSDRFSAERTGGSVSTLTIQRTQQEDSAVYLCASSPQGGLAGETQYFGPGTRLLVL.

Only a few counts were recorded for this clonotype. V usage is TRBV11-2 and J usage is TRBJ2-7; D call uncertain. The J call may be incorrect, as the DNA end agrees better with TRBJ2-5. Germline V lookup: CDR1 SGHAT, CDR2 FQNNGV. The CDR3 totals 14 residues. CDR3 sequence: CASSRRVVQETQYF. The CDR3 bases are TGTGCCAGCAGCCGACGGGTGGTACAAGAGACCCAGTACTTC.